This T cell receptor beta chain comes out of a study of shared clonotypes between healthy human individuals. Study-wide background: The composition of the donors was a couple of women and a few men aged 18 to 49. The study, taken as a whole, reports: Researchers found naive subsets generally carried larger estimated richness than memory subsets. Sharing across several donors was seen in approximately 5.2% of naive CD4 clonotypes.

Germline CDR1 and CDR2: MDHEN and SYDVKM. Unmatched junction bases numbered 6, after V lost 5 bases and J lost 0 bases. The CDR3 totals 15 residues. The sorted-subset replicate PCRs were given around 200 ng DNA, which is around 29,000 T cell genomes. TCRdb keeps only in-frame clones here, not all; method: immunoSEQ multiplex PCR. This sample has about 2.4 million clones, with roughly 93% found just once. On this clone: What it binds is not known.

The sample was naive CD4+ T cells from PBMCs. Sample subset: CD45RA+ positively selected. This sequence joins TRBV28 and TRBJ2-7; TRBD1 aligns across 8 bases. This receptor was taken from a man between 18 and 35 years old in good health. Some clones in this sample may be carry-over from other donors' samples. In DNA, the CDR3 is TGTGCCAGCAGTACGGCGGGGACAGGCTCCTACGAGCAGTACTTC. It codes for CASSTAGTGSYEQYF.